This T cell receptor (beta chain) was captured in a study of T cells in Graves' hyperthyroidism and ophthalmopathy. General study points: Most thyroid-expanded clonotypes above 0.001 were also found in blood.

This clonotype appeared a few times. Its antigen remains unidentified. It was RNA transcripts that yielded the amplified TCR beta CDR3 regions. HTBI primers were the set used in a first-round RT-PCR of the TCR CDR3. TCRdb ran MiXCR on the multiplex PCR reads and lists one entry per CDR3 protein. The sample holds hundreds of thousands of distinct CDR3 sequences, roughly 14% seen once. V dropped 3 bases and J dropped 4; count of bases not matched to a gene: 8. The CDR3 has 15 residues. Germline V lookup: CDR1 KGHSH, CDR2 LQKENI. Ophthalmopathy cases met thresholds of Clinical Activity Score at least 3, NOSPECS grade at least 4 and duration under 3 months. It was uncontrolled infection, other autoimmune disease, pregnancy or lactation that excluded patients.

Sequenced input: blood. The rearrangement uses TRBV18 and TRBJ1-1; 7 bases fit TRBD1. The receptor's source is a woman aged 40 to 50 with Graves' ophthalmopathy. CDR3 protein: CASSPFDRDGTEAFF. As DNA, the CDR3 is TGTGCCAGCTCACCCTTTGACAGGGACGGCACTGAAGCTTTCTTT.